These T cell receptor beta chains were read from a single sample in a study of blood T cell dynamics during melanoma immunotherapy. Sequenced by immunoSEQ multiplex PCR; TCRdb stores in-frame clones only, minus some. The sample has 10,000 to 15,000 clones, about 86% seen once. The source was blood, collected from a patient treated with checkpoint blockade. The receptors originated from a human donor with melanoma. CDR3s include the opening cysteine and the closing phenylalanine or tryptophan. A D gene is named only where the DNA matches it firmly. Clone size, where shown, is once, few, many, or a class for clones that have expanded.

D	J	size	V	CDR3	DNA
TRBD2	TRBJ2-2	few	TRBV14	CASSLRQRGGPNTGELFF	TGTGCCAGCAGCCTAAGGCAGCGGGGGGGCCCAAACACCGGGGAGCTGTTTTTT
TRBD1	TRBJ2-7	NA	TRBV30	CAWSEIPLTGQVYEQYF	TGTGCCTGGAGCGAAATCCCTCTTACGGGACAGGTCTACGAGCAGTACTTC
NA	TRBJ2-5	NA	TRBV5-1	CASSLQGRTQETQYF	TGCGCCAGCAGCTTGCAAGGCAGAACCCAAGAGACCCAGTACTTC
TRBD1	TRBJ1-5	NA	TRBV7-2	CASSLHRGEQPQHF	TGTGCCAGCAGCTTGCACAGGGGTGAGCAGCCCCAGCATTTT
TRBD2	TRBJ2-3	NA	TRBV7-9	CAGKRESTDTQYF	TGTGCCGGCAAGCGGGAAAGCACAGATACGCAGTATTTT
NA	TRBJ2-7	NA	TRBV19	CASRGSGYEQYF	TGTGCCAGTAGGGGGAGCGGCTACGAGCAGTACTTC
NA	TRBJ1-6	NA	TRBV7-3	CASSLGTNYNSPLHF	TGTGCCAGCAGCTTAGGGACAAATTATAATTCACCCCTCCACTTT
TRBD1	TRBJ1-6	NA	TRBV27	CASSSTGQRNSPLHF	TGTGCCAGCAGTTCGACGGGACAGCGAAATTCACCCCTCCACTTT
NA	TRBJ2-3	NA	TRBV27	CASSSFRDTQKDTQYF	TGTGCCAGCAGTTCTTTCCGGGACACCCAGAAGGATACGCAGTATTTT
NA	TRBJ2-3	NA	TRBV11-3	CASSVQDSTDTQYF	TGTGCCAGCAGCGTACAGGATAGCACAGATACGCAGTATTTT
NA	TRBJ2-7	NA	TRBV28	CASTTMAPYEQYF	TGTGCCAGCACCACTATGGCCCCCTACGAGCAGTACTTC
NA	TRBJ1-1	NA	TRBV30	CAWRKGSLTEAFF	TGTGCCTGGAGGAAGGGGTCCCTCACTGAAGCTTTCTTT
TRBD2	TRBJ2-5	NA	TRBV6-1	CASSEMVAGGWETQYF	TGTGCCAGCAGTGAAATGGTAGCGGGGGGTTGGGAGACCCAGTACTTC
NA	TRBJ2-1	NA	TRBV11-2	CASSLDQRSYNEQFF	TGTGCCAGCAGCTTAGATCAGCGGTCCTACAATGAGCAGTTCTTC
NA	TRBJ2-5	NA	TRBV9	CASSVAARAETQYF	TGTGCCAGCAGCGTAGCGGCCAGGGCGGAGACCCAGTACTTC
NA	TRBJ1-1	NA	TRBV7-2	CASSLGPGSNTEAFF	TGTGCCAGCAGCTTAGGACCGGGGTCGAACACTGAAGCTTTCTTT
NA	TRBJ2-5	NA	TRBV5-1	CASSLRQFGSETQYF	TGCGCCAGCAGCTTACGACAGTTCGGTTCAGAGACCCAGTACTTC
TRBD2	TRBJ2-3	NA	TRBV4-2	CASSQDQGGRGDTQYF	TGTGCCAGCAGCCAAGATCAAGGCGGGAGAGGAGATACGCAGTATTTT
TRBD1	TRBJ2-7	NA	TRBV5-1	CASSVDRASSYEQYF	TGCGCCAGCAGCGTGGACAGGGCCAGCTCCTACGAGCAGTACTTC
NA	TRBJ2-7	NA	TRBV27	CASSPRVTSYEQYF	TGTGCCAGCAGTCCCAGGGTTACCTCCTACGAGCAGTACTTC
NA	TRBJ1-6	few	TRBV10-3	CAISEGVMGSPLHF	TGTGCCATCAGTGAGGGGGTAATGGGTTCACCCCTCCACTTT
NA	TRBJ1-2	NA	TRBV27	CASSLNIANYGYTF	TGTGCCAGCAGTTTAAATATAGCTAACTATGGCTACACCTTC
NA	TRBJ1-1	NA	TRBV4-2	CASSQGTLNTEAFF	TGTGCCAGCAGCCAAGGGACATTGAACACTGAAGCTTTCTTT
NA	TRBJ2-5	NA	TRBV19	CASSTGPAAQTQYF	TGTGCCAGTAGTACAGGACCCGCTGCTCAGACCCAGTACTTC
NA	TRBJ1-5	NA	TRBV6-5	CASSYGQLNQPQHF	TGTGCCAGCAGTTATGGCCAGCTCAATCAGCCCCAGCATTTT
NA	TRBJ1-2	NA	TRBV7-6	CASSLGVRGSNYGYTF	TGTGCCAGCAGCTTAGGGGTTCGGGGATCTAACTATGGCTACACCTTC
TRBD1	TRBJ2-4	NA	TRBV25-1	CASNRGSGIQYF	TGTGCCAGCAACAGGGGGTCGGGCATTCAGTACTTC
TRBD2	TRBJ2-7	NA	TRBV5-1	CASSSSSGSYEQYF	TGCGCCAGCAGCAGTTCTAGCGGGAGCTACGAGCAGTACTTC
TRBD1	TRBJ1-1	NA	TRBV27	CASSLSQGRTEAFF	TGTGCCAGCAGTCTCTCACAGGGGAGGACTGAAGCTTTCTTT
NA	TRBJ2-7	once	TRBV9	CASSVTGASDEQYF	TGTGCCAGCAGCGTAACCGGGGCTTCCGACGAGCAGTACTTC
TRBD2	TRBJ2-1	NA	TRBV7-9	CASSLGRLAGDSGEQFF	TGTGCCAGCAGCTTAGGAAGACTAGCGGGTGATTCAGGGGAGCAGTTCTTC
TRBD1	TRBJ1-5	NA	TRBV11-2	CALWDRGPLYSNQPQHF	TGTGCCTTGTGGGACAGGGGGCCACTTTATAGCAATCAGCCCCAGCATTTT
NA	TRBJ2-4	once	TRBV19	CASSGGIRPLAKNIQYF	TGTGCCAGTAGTGGCGGGATCAGACCTTTAGCCAAAAACATTCAGTACTTC
TRBD1	TRBJ2-1	NA	TRBV7-9	CASSQREGAQSEQFF	TGTGCCAGCAGCCAGAGAGAGGGGGCGCAAAGTGAGCAGTTCTTC
NA	TRBJ2-3	NA	TRBV11-2	CASSLGLRDTQYF	TGTGCCAGCAGCTTAGGCCTGCGAGATACGCAGTATTTT
NA	TRBJ1-1	NA	TRBV30	CAWSDRVEAFF	TGTGCCTGGAGTGACAGGGTTGAAGCTTTCTTT
TRBD2	TRBJ2-2	NA	TRBV19	CASSPGLAITGELFF	TGTGCCAGTAGTCCGGGACTAGCCATCACCGGGGAGCTGTTTTTT
NA	TRBJ2-7	NA	TRBV21-1	CASSKEAGSCYEQYF	TGTGCCAGCAGCAAAGAAGCGGGATCCTGTTACGAGCAGTACTTC
NA	TRBJ2-1	NA	TRBV11-2	CASSREGNEQFF	TGTGCCAGCAGCAGAGAGGGCAATGAGCAGTTCTTC
TRBD1	TRBJ2-2	NA	TRBV19	CASSFGTGAGELFF	TGTGCCAGTAGTTTCGGGACAGGGGCCGGGGAGCTGTTTTTT
NA	TRBJ1-5	NA	TRBV10-3	CAISEAGGWGNQPQHF	TGTGCCATCAGTGAGGCGGGGGGGTGGGGCAATCAGCCCCAGCATTTT
TRBD1	TRBJ2-7	NA	TRBV15	CATSIGTGGREQYF	TGTGCCACCAGCATAGGGACAGGGGGCCGGGAGCAGTACTTC
NA	TRBJ1-4	NA	TRBV2	CASSGQQGEKLFF	TGTGCCAGCAGTGGTCAGCAGGGGGAAAAACTGTTTTTT
NA	TRBJ2-7	few	TRBV2	CASRDGTVFYEQYF	TGTGCCAGCAGGGATGGGACGGTGTTCTACGAGCAGTACTTC
NA	TRBJ1-4	few	TRBV14	CASSQGREKLFF	TGTGCCAGCAGCCAAGGGCGGGAAAAACTGTTTTTT